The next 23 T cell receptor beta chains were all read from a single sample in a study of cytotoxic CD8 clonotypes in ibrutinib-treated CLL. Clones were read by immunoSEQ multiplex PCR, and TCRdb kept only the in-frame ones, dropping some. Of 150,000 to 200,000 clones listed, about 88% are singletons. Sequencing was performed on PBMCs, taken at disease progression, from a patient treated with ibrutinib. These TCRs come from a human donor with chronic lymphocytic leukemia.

For the CDR3, the DNA is TGTGCCAGCAGTTACTCACCCGGATGGGATACGCAGTATTTT. It yields the protein CASSYSPGWDTQYF. The chain recombines TRBV6-6 with TRBJ2-3, with D unclear. The CDR3 has 14 amino acids. CDR1 is MNHNY, CDR2 SVGAGI, per germline (reference sequence). V lost 0 bases to trimming and J lost 6 bases, with 10 bases between them.

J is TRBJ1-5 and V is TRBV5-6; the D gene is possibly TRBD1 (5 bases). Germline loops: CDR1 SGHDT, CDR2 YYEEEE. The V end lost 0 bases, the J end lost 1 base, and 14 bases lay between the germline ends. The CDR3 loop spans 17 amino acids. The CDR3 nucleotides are TGTGCCAGCAGCTTGGGGGCTCCAGGGTGGAGCAATCAGCCCCAGCATTTT. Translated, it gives CASSLGAPGWSNQPQHF.

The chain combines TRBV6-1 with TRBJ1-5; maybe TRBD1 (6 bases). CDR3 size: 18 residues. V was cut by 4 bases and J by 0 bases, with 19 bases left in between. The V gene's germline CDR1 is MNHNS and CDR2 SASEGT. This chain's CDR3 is CASSAIKLNRDSNQPQHF. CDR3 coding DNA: TGTGCCAGCAGTGCAATTAAATTAAACAGGGATAGCAATCAGCCCCAGCATTTT.

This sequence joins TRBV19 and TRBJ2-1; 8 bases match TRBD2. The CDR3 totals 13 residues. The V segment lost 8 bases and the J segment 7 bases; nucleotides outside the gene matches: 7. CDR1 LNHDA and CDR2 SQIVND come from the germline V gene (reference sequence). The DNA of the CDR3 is TGTGCCAGTTCCGGGACTAGGGGAAATGAGCAGTTCTTC. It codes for CASSGTRGNEQFF.

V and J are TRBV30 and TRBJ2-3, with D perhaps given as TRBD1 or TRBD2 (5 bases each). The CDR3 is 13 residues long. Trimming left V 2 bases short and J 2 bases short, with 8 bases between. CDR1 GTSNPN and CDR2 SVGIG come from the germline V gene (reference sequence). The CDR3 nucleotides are TGTGCCTGGAGTTTGGGGGACACAGATACGCAGTATTTT. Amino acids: CAWSLGDTDTQYF.

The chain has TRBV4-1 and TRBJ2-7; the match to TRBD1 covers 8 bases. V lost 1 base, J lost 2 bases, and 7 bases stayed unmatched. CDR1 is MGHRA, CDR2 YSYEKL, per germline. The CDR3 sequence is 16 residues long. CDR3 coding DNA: TGCGCCAGCAGCCAAGGATGGACAGGGCTAGCCTACGAGCAGTACTTC. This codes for CASSQGWTGLAYEQYF.

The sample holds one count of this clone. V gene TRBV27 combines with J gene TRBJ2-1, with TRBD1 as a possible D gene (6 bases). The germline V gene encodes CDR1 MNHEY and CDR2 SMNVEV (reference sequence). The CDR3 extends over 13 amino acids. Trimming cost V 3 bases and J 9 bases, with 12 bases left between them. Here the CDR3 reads CASSLLQGSEQFF. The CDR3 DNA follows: TGTGCCAGCAGTTTGCTACAGGGTAGTGAGCAGTTCTTC.

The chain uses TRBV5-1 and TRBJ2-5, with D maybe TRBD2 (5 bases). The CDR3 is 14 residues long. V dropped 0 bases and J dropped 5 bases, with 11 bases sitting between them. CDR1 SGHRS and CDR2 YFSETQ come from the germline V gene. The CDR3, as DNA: TGCGCCAGCAGCTTGGGGAGGACCCAGGAGACCCAGTACTTC. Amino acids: CASSLGRTQETQYF.

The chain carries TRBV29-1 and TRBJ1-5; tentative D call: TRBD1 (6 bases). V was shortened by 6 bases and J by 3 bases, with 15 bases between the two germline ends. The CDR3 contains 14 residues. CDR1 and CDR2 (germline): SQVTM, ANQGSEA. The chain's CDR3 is CSVAGTSTNQPQHF. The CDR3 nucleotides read TGCAGCGTAGCCGGGACAAGCACCAATCAGCCCCAGCATTTT.

The CDR3 coding sequence is TGTGCCAGCAGGCGAACCGGGACAGGGGTCACAGATACGCAGTATTTT. Translation gives CASRRTGTGVTDTQYF. This chain links TRBV6-6 with TRBJ2-3; 10 bases line up with TRBD1. Trimming took 6 bases from V and 2 from J; bases not matched to a gene: 8. CDR1 is MNHNY, CDR2 SVGAGI, per germline (reference sequence). The CDR3 is 16 residues long.

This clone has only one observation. The CDR3 DNA reads TGTGCCAGCAGGCCACAGGGCACTAGCGTGGGCTACGAGCAGTACTTC. Amino acid sequence: CASRPQGTSVGYEQYF. The chain is built from TRBV7-2 and TRBJ2-7; D is possibly TRBD2 (7 bases). Trimming took 6 bases from V and 3 from J, leaving 21 bases between them. Germline values: CDR1 SGHTA, CDR2 FQGNSA. The CDR3 is made up of 16 amino acids.

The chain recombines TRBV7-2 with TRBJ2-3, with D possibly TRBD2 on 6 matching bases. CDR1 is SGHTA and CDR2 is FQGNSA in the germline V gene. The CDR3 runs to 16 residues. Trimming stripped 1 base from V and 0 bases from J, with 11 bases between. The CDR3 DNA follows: TGTGCCAGCAGCTTAGGCGGCGGGACTAGCACAGATACGCAGTATTTT. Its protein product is CASSLGGGTSTDTQYF.

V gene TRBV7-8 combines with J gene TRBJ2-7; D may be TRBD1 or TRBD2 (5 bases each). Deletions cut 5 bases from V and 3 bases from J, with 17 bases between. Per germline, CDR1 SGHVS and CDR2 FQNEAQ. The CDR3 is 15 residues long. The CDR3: CASSLGWGSGYEQYF. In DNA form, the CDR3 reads TGTGCCAGCAGCCTAGGTTGGGGGAGTGGCTACGAGCAGTACTTC.

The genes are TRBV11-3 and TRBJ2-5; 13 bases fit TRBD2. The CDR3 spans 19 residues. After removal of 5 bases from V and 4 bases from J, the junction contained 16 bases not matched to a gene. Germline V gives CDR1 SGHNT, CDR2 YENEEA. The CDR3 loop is CASSPRTSGSILRGETQYF. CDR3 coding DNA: TGTGCCAGCAGCCCCCGGACTAGCGGGAGTATCTTAAGGGGAGAGACCCAGTACTTC.

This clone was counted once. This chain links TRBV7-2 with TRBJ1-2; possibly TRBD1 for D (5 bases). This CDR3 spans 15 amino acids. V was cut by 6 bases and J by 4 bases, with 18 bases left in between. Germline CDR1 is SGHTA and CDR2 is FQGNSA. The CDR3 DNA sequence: TGTGCCAGCAGACCGTCCGGGACGGCTTCCTATGGCTACACCTTC. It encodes CASRPSGTASYGYTF.

The CDR3 sequence is CASSRDYIPSQYF. The CDR3 DNA sequence: TGTGCCAGCAGCCGCGACTATATCCCGTCCCAGTACTTC. V and J are TRBV11-1 and TRBJ2-7; D may be TRBD2 (5 bases). Germline-derived CDR1 and CDR2 are SGHAT and FQDESV (reference sequence). The V and J ends lost 5 bases and 10 bases respectively, with 18 bases between them. This CDR3 contains 13 residues.

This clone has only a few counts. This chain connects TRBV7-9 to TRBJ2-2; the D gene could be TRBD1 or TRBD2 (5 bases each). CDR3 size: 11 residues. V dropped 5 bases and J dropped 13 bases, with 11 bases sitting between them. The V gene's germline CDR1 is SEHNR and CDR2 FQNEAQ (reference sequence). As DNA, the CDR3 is TGTGCCAGCAGCCAACAGGCGGGGCTGTTTTTT. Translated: CASSQQAGLFF.

The CDR3 reads CSVEDPGRAEAFF. As DNA, the CDR3 is TGCAGCGTTGAAGACCCCGGACGGGCTGAAGCTTTCTTT. The chain recombines TRBV29-1 with TRBJ1-1, with D unresolved. V dropped 0 bases and J dropped 6 bases, with 11 bases sitting between them. Germline values: CDR1 SQVTM, CDR2 ANQGSEA. CDR3 size: 13 residues.

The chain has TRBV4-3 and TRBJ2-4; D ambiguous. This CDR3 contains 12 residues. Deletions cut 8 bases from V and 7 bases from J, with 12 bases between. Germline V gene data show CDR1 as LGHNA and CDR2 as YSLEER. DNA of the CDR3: TGCGCCAGCTCGTCCGCCTCGAACATTCAGTACTTC. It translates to CASSSASNIQYF.

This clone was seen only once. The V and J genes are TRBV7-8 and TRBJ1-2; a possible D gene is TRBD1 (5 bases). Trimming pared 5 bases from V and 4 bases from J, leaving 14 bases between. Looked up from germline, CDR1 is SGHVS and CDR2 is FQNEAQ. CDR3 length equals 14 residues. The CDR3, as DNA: TGTGCCAGCAGCCCAGTGTTGGGGGGCTATGGCTACACCTTC. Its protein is CASSPVLGGYGYTF.

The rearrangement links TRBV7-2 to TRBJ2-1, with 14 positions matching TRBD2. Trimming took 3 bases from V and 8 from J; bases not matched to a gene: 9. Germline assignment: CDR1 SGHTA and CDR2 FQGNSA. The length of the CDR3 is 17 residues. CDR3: CASSFSGLAGGKDEQFF. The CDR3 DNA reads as TGTGCCAGCAGCTTCTCCGGACTAGCGGGAGGTAAGGATGAGCAGTTCTTC.

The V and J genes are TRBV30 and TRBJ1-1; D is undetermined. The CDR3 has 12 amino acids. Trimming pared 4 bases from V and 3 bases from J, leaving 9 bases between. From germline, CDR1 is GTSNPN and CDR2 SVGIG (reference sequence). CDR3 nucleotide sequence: TGTGCCTGGAAGACGGGAGACACTGAAGCTTTCTTT. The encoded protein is CAWKTGDTEAFF.

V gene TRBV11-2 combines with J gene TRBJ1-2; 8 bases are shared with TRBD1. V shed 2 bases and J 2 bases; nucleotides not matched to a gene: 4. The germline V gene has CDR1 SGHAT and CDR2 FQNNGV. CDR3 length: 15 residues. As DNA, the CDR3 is TGTGCCAGCAGCTTATCCAGGGGGCAAAACTATGGCTACACCTTC. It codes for CASSLSRGQNYGYTF.